This TCR beta chain was sequenced in a study of identical twins. General study results and limits: Modelling approaches yielded underestimates of out-of-frame TCR alpha sharing between monozygotic twins.

Trimming stripped 1 base from V and 4 bases from J, with 13 bases between. The length of the CDR3 is 15 residues. Germline CDR1 and CDR2: SEHNR and FQNEAQ (reference sequence). Each cDNA held unique molecular identifiers, and template switching gave it a universal primer site. TCRdb re-analysed the 5' RACE reads in MiXCR, keeping a single row per CDR3 protein. Among hundreds of thousands of distinct CDR3 sequences listed, 21% were seen once. This clonotype was seen a handful of times. Antigen: not known. The data also belong to a second study, concerning T cells expressing NK-cell markers. That work states: Eight donors were sequenced, seven testing HCMV-seropositive and one testing seronegative. In several experiments, sorting was confined to alpha-beta TCR T cells through use of an anti-gamma-delta TCR antibody.

V is TRBV7-9 and J is TRBJ1-2; no reliable D call. This sequence originates from a woman aged 18-29 years in good health. The sample taken for sequencing was PBMCs. The CDR3 DNA is TGTGCCAGCAGCTTAGGGGGTACATCCTTCTATGGCTACACCTTC. Its translation is CASSLGGTSFYGYTF.